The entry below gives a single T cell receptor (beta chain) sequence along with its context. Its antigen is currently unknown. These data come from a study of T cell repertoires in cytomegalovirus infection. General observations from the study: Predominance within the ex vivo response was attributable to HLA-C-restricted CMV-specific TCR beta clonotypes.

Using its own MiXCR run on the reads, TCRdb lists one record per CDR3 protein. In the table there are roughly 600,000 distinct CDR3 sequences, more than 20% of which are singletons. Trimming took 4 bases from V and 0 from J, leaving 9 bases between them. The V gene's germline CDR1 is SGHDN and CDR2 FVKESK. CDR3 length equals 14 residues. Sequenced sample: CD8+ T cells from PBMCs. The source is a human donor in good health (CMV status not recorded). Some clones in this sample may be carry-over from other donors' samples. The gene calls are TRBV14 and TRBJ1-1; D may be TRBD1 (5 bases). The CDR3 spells CASSPGALNTEAFF. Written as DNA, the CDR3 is TGTGCCAGCAGCCCTGGGGCCCTGAACACTGAAGCTTTCTTT.